These 12 T cell receptor beta chains share one sample of origin, sequenced in a study of blood T cell repertoires in COVID-19. Some clones are missing from TCRdb's copy, which holds only in-frame ones; the method was immunoSEQ multiplex PCR. The table includes a few hundred thousand clones, roughly nine tenths detected once. Material: PBMCs or T cells enriched from blood (not recorded which). These receptors were obtained from a woman in her 30s who had recovered from COVID-19.

J is TRBJ2-2 and V is TRBV10-1; no clear D. The CDR3 loop spans 12 amino acids. Per the germline V gene, CDR1 is WNHNN and CDR2 is SYGVQD (reference sequence). Trimming took 6 bases from V and 6 from J, leaving 8 bases between them. The CDR3 sequence is CASSPPSGELFF. The CDR3 coding sequence is TGCGCCAGCAGCCCCCCCTCCGGGGAGCTGTTTTTT.

V and J are TRBV7-6 and TRBJ2-1; D uncertain. The CDR3 is 15 amino acids. The V end was cut by 1 base, the J end by 0 bases, with 7 bases between. Per the germline V gene, CDR1 is SGHVS and CDR2 is FNYEAQ. CDR3 DNA: TGTGCCAGCAGCTTAGAACAGAGCTCCTACAATGAGCAGTTCTTC. As protein: CASSLEQSSYNEQFF. Full variable domain (remainder filled in from reference TRBV7-6 and TRBJ2-1): GAGVSQSPRYKVTKRGQDVALRCDPISGHVSLYWYRQALGQGPEFLTYFNYEAQQDKSGLPNDRFSAERPEGSISTLTIQRTEQRDSAMYRCASSLEQSSYNEQFFGPGTRLTVL.

The CDR3 loop is CASRGQVAANTGELFF. In DNA form, the CDR3 reads TGTGCCAGTAGGGGACAGGTAGCCGCGAACACCGGGGAGCTGTTTTTT. The gene calls are TRBV19 and TRBJ2-2, with 8 nucleotides matching TRBD1. Germline assignment: CDR1 LNHDA and CDR2 SQIVND (reference sequence). The CDR3 length is 16 residues. J was trimmed by 0 bases and V by 6 bases; bases with no gene match: 6.

In nucleotides, the CDR3 is TGTGCCAGCAGTTCCTTCAGTGACACCATATATTTT. As protein: CASSSFSDTIYF. The V gene is TRBV28, the J gene TRBJ1-3; D remains ambiguous. Trimming left V 4 bases short and J 8 bases short, with 9 bases between. This CDR3 is built from 12 residues. CDR1 MDHEN and CDR2 SYDVKM come from the germline V gene.

This chain links TRBV19 with TRBJ1-4; D is undetermined. Germline V CDR1 and CDR2: LNHDA, SQIVND (reference sequence). V lost 0 bases, J lost 5 bases, and 13 bases lay in between. The CDR3 length is 16 residues. This CDR3 reads CASSIEPWSLNEKLFF. The CDR3 DNA reads TGTGCCAGTAGTATAGAACCGTGGTCCCTAAATGAAAAACTGTTTTTT.

This clone was counted a single time. The chain couples TRBV29-1 to TRBJ1-3; TRBD1 matches at 7 bases. V dropped 8 bases and J dropped 4; count of bases not matched to a gene: 8. The CDR3 contains 13 residues. CDR1 and CDR2 (germline): SQVTM, ANQGSEA. As DNA, the CDR3 is TGCAGCTTTACAGGGGTGTTAGGAAACACCATATATTTT. Translating it yields CSFTGVLGNTIYF.

The chain joins TRBV27 to TRBJ2-5; D gene uncertain. CDR1 MNHEY and CDR2 SMNVEV come from the germline V gene (reference sequence). This CDR3 contains 17 residues. The V end lost 5 bases, the J end lost 5 bases, and 24 bases lay between the germline ends. The CDR3 coding sequence is TGTGCCAGCAGTCCGCGGATTGCTAACCTCTTTAGGGAGACCCAGTACTTC. Its translation is CASSPRIANLFRETQYF.

This chain uses TRBV7-2 with TRBJ1-2, with 10 bases matching TRBD1. This CDR3 has 14 amino acids. Germline CDR1 and CDR2: SGHTA and FQGNSA. V lost 5 bases to trimming and J lost 4 bases; unmatched junction nucleotides: 4. CDR3: CASSPGQGTYGYTF. The CDR3 nucleotides are TGTGCCAGCAGCCCGGGACAGGGGACCTATGGCTACACCTTC.

The gene calls are TRBV7-9 and TRBJ1-1; TRBD1 aligns across 11 bases. CDR1 and CDR2 (germline): SEHNR, FQNEAQ (reference sequence). The CDR3 has 15 amino acids. The J segment lost 1 base and the V segment lost 4 bases, leaving 2 bases of the junction unmatched. Here the CDR3 reads CASSSGQGANTEAFF. CDR3 bases: TGTGCCAGCAGCTCCGGACAGGGGGCGAACACTGAAGCTTTCTTT.

V gene TRBV18 combines with J gene TRBJ2-2, with unresolved D. Germline V CDR1 and CDR2: KGHSH, LQKENI. V was pared by 2 bases and J by 2 bases, with 15 bases between. CDR3 size: 17 residues. The CDR3 is CASSPRDIGENTGELFF. CDR3 sequence (DNA): TGTGCCAGCTCACCAAGAGACATCGGCGAAAACACCGGGGAGCTGTTTTTT.

The chain couples TRBV13 to TRBJ2-1, with no clear D. V shed 0 bases and J shed 8 bases, with 17 bases lying between them. The CDR3 totals 16 residues. In germline, CDR1 is PRHDT, CDR2 FYEKMQ (reference sequence). CDR3 DNA: TGTGCCAGCAGCTTAGGCCAGGAATCCGGTCGTTATGAGCAGTTCTTC. Translated, it gives CASSLGQESGRYEQFF.

The genes are TRBV7-2 and TRBJ1-2; the D is unclear. Germline lookup yields CDR1 SGHTA and CDR2 FQGNSA. The CDR3 spans 13 residues. With 5 bases removed from V and 0 bases from J, the gap between germline ends came to 7 bases. CDR3 region: CASSQSANYGYTF. In nucleotides, the CDR3 is TGTGCCAGCAGCCAATCAGCTAACTATGGCTACACCTTC.